The 15 T cell receptor beta chains listed next were all sequenced from one sample in a study of shared clonotypes between healthy human individuals. Generated by immunoSEQ multiplex PCR, the TCRdb table keeps only in-frame clones and is missing some. The sample lists around 2.1 million clones; 93% were seen once. Naive CD8 cells lacked CD45RO, underwent positive selection for CCR7 and left out terminally differentiated effector memory CD45RA+ cells. The sample taken for sequencing was naive CD8+ T cells from PBMCs. These receptors originate from a man younger than 35 in good health. Some clones in this sample may be carry-over from other donors' samples.

This clone was seen just once. This chain uses TRBV19 with TRBJ1-2; the D is unclear. Trimming took 6 bases from V and 8 from J, leaving 13 bases between them. The germline V gene has CDR1 LNHDA and CDR2 SQIVND (reference sequence). The CDR3 length is 12 residues. CDR3 sequence reads: CASSPQSYGYTF. The CDR3 nucleotides are TGTGCCAGTAGCCCTCAGAGCTACGGCTACACCTTC.

This clone occurred once. The CDR3 is CASSQDSGTDTEAFF. In nucleotides, the CDR3 is TGCGCCAGCAGCCAAGATAGCGGGACAGACACTGAAGCTTTCTTT. The rearrangement joins TRBV4-3 to TRBJ1-1; TRBD1 matches 7 bases. The V segment lost 0 bases and the J segment 3 bases; nucleotides outside the gene matches: 4. CDR1 LGHNA and CDR2 YSLEER come from the germline V gene. This CDR3 has 15 amino acids.

The CDR3 region is CASSSGGTPRGTGELFF. The DNA for the CDR3 is TGTGCCAGCAGCAGCGGGGGGACGCCGCGAGGCACCGGGGAGCTGTTTTTT. This chain connects TRBV9 to TRBJ2-2; TRBD2 agrees at 9 bases. CDR3 length: 17 residues. The germline V gene has CDR1 SGDLS and CDR2 YYNGEE. Trimming cost V 4 bases and J 4 bases; bases outside gene matches: 11.

This rearrangement joins TRBV28 to TRBJ2-1; 12 nucleotides match TRBD2. The length of the CDR3 is 18 residues. Trimming removed 1 base from V and 2 bases from J; junction bases left unmatched: 6. CDR1 and CDR2 (germline): MDHEN, SYDVKM. Written as DNA, the CDR3 is TGTGCCAGCAGTTTATACGGACTAGCGGGGCACCCCTACAATGAGCAGTTCTTC. Protein: CASSLYGLAGHPYNEQFF.

The chain has TRBV9 and TRBJ2-5, with 11 bases identical to TRBD2. The germline V gene encodes CDR1 SGDLS and CDR2 YYNGEE. Unmatched junction bases numbered 7, after V lost 4 bases and J lost 2 bases. The CDR3 is 16 amino acids. The CDR3, as DNA: TGTGCCAGCAGCACCTTAGCGGGAGGGTTTCAAGAGACCCAGTACTTC. Translation gives CASSTLAGGFQETQYF.

The rearrangement uses TRBV7-3 and TRBJ2-1, with 15 bases identical to TRBD2. The V and J ends lost 6 bases and 1 base, in that order; junction bases with no gene match: 7. Per germline, CDR1 SGHTA and CDR2 FQGTGA. This CDR3 contains 18 residues. CDR3 DNA sequence: TGTGCCAGCAGTCCTGGACTAGCGGGAGGGTGGTCCTACAATGAGCAGTTCTTC. This translates into CASSPGLAGGWSYNEQFF.

The chain recombines TRBV28 with TRBJ1-2; D possibly corresponds to TRBD1 (5 bases). Germline CDR1 reads MDHEN; CDR2 reads SYDVKM. V was pared by 5 bases and J by 6 bases, with 10 bases between. The CDR3 loop spans 12 amino acids. DNA for the CDR3: TGTGCCAGCAGTATCAAGGGGAATGGCTACACCTTC. Its protein product is CASSIKGNGYTF.

The gene calls are TRBV7-9 and TRBJ2-7; D not certain. V lost 2 bases to trimming and J lost 3 bases, with 14 bases between them. Germline-derived CDR1 and CDR2 are SEHNR and FQNEAQ (reference sequence). The CDR3 has 15 amino acids. This chain's CDR3 is CASSLFVRRIYEQYF. For the CDR3, the DNA is TGTGCCAGCAGCTTATTCGTCAGACGCATCTACGAGCAGTACTTC.

This clone was recorded only once. This chain uses TRBV7-9 with TRBJ2-3, with 10 bases that match TRBD2. CDR1 and CDR2 (germline): SEHNR, FQNEAQ (reference sequence). J gave up 7 bases and V 10 bases, and 20 bases lay outside the gene matches. This CDR3 region has 17 residues. As DNA, the CDR3 is TGTGCCATCCTCGAGACCCTCCTAGCGGGAGCTAGGAATACGCAGTATTTT. Translating gives CAILETLLAGARNTQYF.

The rearrangement joins TRBV29-1 to TRBJ1-3; no definite D call. Germline values: CDR1 SQVTM, CDR2 ANQGSEA. The CDR3 totals 12 residues. The ends were cut back, 7 bases at V and 8 bases at J, with 15 bases in the middle. For the CDR3, the DNA is TGCAGCGCTTGGACCCCGGGAGACACCATATATTTT. This translates into CSAWTPGDTIYF.

About this clone itself: The identical CDR3 is also encoded by other nucleotide sequences in the sample. This rearrangement joins TRBV20-1 to TRBJ2-1; no reliable D call. This CDR3 region has 11 residues. Looked up from germline, CDR1 is DFQATT and CDR2 is SNEGSKA (reference sequence). V dropped 1 base and J dropped 7 bases, with 5 bases sitting between them. This CDR3 reads CSARVLNEQFF. As DNA, the CDR3 is TGCAGTGCTAGAGTTCTTAATGAGCAGTTCTTC.

V usage is TRBV4-1 and J usage is TRBJ1-5, with unresolved D. Trimming cost V 0 bases and J 3 bases, with 12 bases left between them. Germline CDR1 MGHRA, CDR2 YSYEKL. This CDR3 comprises 16 residues. The CDR3 protein is CASSQETQRPNQPQHF. CDR3 coding DNA: TGCGCCAGCAGCCAAGAGACTCAGCGCCCCAATCAGCCCCAGCATTTT.

V and J are TRBV4-3 and TRBJ2-3; 11 bases agree with TRBD2. CDR3 length equals 17 residues. The germline CDR1 and CDR2 sequences are LGHNA and YSLEER. J lost 6 bases, V lost 0 bases, and 8 bases had no gene match. CDR3 loop: CASSQESASGRPDTQYF. The CDR3 nucleotides read TGCGCCAGCAGCCAAGAATCGGCTAGCGGGAGGCCCGATACGCAGTATTTT.

This chain links TRBV27 with TRBJ2-3, with TRBD2 as a possible D gene (5 bases). Germline values: CDR1 MNHEY, CDR2 SMNVEV (reference sequence). This CDR3 is built from 14 residues. The ends were cut back, 5 bases at V and 4 bases at J, with 13 bases in the middle. In DNA form, the CDR3 reads TGTGCCAGCAGTCCCCAATGGGGAGCAGATACGCAGTATTTT. It codes for CASSPQWGADTQYF.

This chain links TRBV9 with TRBJ2-7, with TRBD2 identical over 10 bases. The CDR3 is 19 amino acids. The germline V gene encodes CDR1 SGDLS and CDR2 YYNGEE. Germline trimming cut 0 bases from V and 0 bases from J; bases unmatched to any gene: 12. The CDR3 sequence: CASSVVPAGGPGSSYEQYF. As DNA, the CDR3 is TGTGCCAGCAGCGTAGTCCCAGCGGGAGGGCCGGGAAGCTCCTACGAGCAGTACTTC. Filled out from reference TRBV9 and TRBJ2-7, the complete variable domain reads DSGVTQTPKHLITATGQRVTLRCSPRSGDLSVYWYQQSLDQGLQFLIQYYNGEERAKGNILERFSAQQFPDLHSELNLSSLELGDSALYFCASSVVPAGGPGSSYEQYFGPGTRLTVT.